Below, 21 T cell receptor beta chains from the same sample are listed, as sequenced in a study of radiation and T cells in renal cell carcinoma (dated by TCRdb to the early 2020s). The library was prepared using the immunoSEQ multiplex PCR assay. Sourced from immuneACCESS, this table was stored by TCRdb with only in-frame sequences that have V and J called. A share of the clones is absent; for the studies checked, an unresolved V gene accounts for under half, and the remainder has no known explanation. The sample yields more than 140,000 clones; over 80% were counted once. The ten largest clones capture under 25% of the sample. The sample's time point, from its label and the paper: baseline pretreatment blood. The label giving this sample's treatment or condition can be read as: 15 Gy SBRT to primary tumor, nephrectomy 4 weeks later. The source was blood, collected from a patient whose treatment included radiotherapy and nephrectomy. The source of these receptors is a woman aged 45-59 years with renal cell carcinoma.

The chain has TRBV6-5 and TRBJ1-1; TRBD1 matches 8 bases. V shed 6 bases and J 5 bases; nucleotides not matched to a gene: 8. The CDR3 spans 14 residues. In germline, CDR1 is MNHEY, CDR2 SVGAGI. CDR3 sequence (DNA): TGTGCCAGCAGGGAGGCAGGGGGCAGGACTGAAGCTTTCTTT. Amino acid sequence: CASREAGGRTEAFF.

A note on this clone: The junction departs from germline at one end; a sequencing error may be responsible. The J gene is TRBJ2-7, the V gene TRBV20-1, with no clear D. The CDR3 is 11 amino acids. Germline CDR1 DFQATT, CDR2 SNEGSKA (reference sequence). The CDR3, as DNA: TGCAGTGCTAGAGACGGCTACGGGCAGTACTTC. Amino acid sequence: CSARDGYGQYF.

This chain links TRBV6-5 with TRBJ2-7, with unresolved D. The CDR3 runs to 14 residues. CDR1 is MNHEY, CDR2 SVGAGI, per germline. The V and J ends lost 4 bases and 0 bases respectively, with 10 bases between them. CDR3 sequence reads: CASSFSRPSYEQYF. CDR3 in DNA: TGTGCCAGCAGTTTCTCGAGGCCCTCCTACGAGCAGTACTTC.

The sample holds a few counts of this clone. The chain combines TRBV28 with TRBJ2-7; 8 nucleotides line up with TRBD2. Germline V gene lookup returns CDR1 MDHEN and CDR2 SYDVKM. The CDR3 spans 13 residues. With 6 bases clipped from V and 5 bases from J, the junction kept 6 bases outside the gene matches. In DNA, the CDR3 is TGTGCCAGCAGGCTACCGGGAGGGCACGAGCAGTACTTC. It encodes CASRLPGGHEQYF.

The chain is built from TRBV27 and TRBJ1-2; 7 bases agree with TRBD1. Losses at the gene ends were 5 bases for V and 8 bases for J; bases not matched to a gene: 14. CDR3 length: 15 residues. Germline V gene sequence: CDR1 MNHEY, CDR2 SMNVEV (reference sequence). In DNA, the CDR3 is TGTGCCAGCAGTACCTACCAGACAGGGCTGAGCGGCTACACCTTC. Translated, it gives CASSTYQTGLSGYTF.

The CDR3 loop reads CASRADPTNEKLFF. CDR3 nucleotide sequence: TGTGCCAGTCGGGCAGACCCAACTAATGAAAAACTGTTTTTT. The chain links TRBV7-9 to TRBJ1-4; unclear D gene. The CDR3 consists of 14 residues. Germline loops: CDR1 SEHNR, CDR2 FQNEAQ (reference sequence). V was cut by 9 bases and J by 0 bases, with 11 bases left in between.

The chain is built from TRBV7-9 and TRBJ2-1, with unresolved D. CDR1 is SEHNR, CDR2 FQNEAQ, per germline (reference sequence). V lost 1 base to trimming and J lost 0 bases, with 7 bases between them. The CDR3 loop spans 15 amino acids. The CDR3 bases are TGTGCCAGCAGCTTAGTCTCTAGCTCCTACAATGAGCAGTTCTTC. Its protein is CASSLVSSSYNEQFF.

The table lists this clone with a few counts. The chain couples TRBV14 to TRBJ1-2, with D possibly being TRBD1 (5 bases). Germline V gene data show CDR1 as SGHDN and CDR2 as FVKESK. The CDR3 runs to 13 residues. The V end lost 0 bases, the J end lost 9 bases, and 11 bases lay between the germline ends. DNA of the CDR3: TGTGCCAGCAGCCAAGAGACAGACCAACGCTACACCTTC. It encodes CASSQETDQRYTF.

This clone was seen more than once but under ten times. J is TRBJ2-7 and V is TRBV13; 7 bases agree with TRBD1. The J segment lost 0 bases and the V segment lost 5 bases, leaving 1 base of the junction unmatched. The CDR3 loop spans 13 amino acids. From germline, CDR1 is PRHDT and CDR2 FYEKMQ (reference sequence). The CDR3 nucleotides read TGTGCCAGCAGCCGGGACAGCTCCTACGAGCAGTACTTC. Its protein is CASSRDSSYEQYF.

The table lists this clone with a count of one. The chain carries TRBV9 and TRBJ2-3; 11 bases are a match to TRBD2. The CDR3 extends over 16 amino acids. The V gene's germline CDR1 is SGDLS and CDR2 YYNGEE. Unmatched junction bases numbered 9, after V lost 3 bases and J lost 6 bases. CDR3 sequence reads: CASSATSGRERDTQYF. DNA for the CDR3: TGTGCCAGCAGCGCCACTAGCGGGAGAGAGAGGGATACGCAGTATTTT.

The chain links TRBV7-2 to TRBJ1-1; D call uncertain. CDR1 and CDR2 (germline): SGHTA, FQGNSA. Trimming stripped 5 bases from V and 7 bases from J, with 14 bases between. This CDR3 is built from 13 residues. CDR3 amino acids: CASSKNAGDEAFF. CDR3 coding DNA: TGTGCCAGCAGCAAAAACGCGGGCGATGAAGCTTTCTTT.

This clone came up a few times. CDR3 nucleotides: TGTGCCAGCAGCTGGACAGTAAGCTCCTACGAGCAGTACTTC. Translating gives CASSWTVSSYEQYF. J is TRBJ2-7 and V is TRBV2, with D tentatively TRBD1 (6 bases). Germline V gene lookup returns CDR1 SNHLY and CDR2 FYNNEI. The CDR3 consists of 14 residues. Trimming took 6 bases from V and 0 from J, leaving 12 bases between them.

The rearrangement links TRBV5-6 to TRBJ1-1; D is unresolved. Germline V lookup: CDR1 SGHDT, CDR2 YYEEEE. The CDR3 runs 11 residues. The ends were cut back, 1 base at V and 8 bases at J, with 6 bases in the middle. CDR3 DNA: TGTGCCAGCAGCTTGCAGACCGAAGCTTTCTTT. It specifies CASSLQTEAFF.

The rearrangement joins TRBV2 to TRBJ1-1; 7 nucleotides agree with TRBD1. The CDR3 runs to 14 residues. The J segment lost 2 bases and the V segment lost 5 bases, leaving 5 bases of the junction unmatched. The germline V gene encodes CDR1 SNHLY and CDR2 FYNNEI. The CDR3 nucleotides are TGTGCCAGCAGTAAGGGACAGCTTAACACTGAAGCTTTCTTT. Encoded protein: CASSKGQLNTEAFF.

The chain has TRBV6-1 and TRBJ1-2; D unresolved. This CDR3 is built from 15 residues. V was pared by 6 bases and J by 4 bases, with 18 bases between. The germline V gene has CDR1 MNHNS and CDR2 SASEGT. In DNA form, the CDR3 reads TGTGCCAGCAGCTCGGGCGTGAGGGTTACCTATGGCTACACCTTC. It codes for CASSSGVRVTYGYTF.

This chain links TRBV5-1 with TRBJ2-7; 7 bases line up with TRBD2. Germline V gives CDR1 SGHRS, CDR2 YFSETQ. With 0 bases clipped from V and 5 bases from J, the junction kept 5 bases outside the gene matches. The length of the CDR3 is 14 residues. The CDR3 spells CASSLVASGNEQYF. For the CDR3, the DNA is TGCGCCAGCAGCTTGGTGGCTAGCGGCAACGAGCAGTACTTC. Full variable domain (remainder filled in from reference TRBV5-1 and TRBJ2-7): KAGVTQTPRYLIKTRGQQVTLSCSPISGHRSVSWYQQTPGQGLQFLFEYFSETQRNKGNFPGRFSGRQFSNSRSEMNVSTLELGDSALYLCASSLVASGNEQYFGPGTRLTVT.

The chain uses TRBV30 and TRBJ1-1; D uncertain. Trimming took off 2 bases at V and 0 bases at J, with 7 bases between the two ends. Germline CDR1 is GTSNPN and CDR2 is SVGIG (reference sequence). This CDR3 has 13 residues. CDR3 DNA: TGTGCCTGGAGTTCTGGGATGAACACTGAAGCTTTCTTT. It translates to CAWSSGMNTEAFF.

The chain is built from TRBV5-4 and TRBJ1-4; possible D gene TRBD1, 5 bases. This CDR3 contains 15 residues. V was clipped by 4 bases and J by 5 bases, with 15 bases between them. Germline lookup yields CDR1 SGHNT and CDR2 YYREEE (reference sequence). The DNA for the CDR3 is TGTGCCAGCAGCCAAGATGGGACCGAGAATGAAAAACTGTTTTTT. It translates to CASSQDGTENEKLFF. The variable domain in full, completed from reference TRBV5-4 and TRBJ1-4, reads ETGVTQSPTHLIKTRGQQVTLRCSSQSGHNTVSWYQQALGQGPQFIFQYYREEENGRGNFPPRFSGLQFPNYSSELNVNALELDDSALYLCASSQDGTENEKLFFGSGTQLSVL.

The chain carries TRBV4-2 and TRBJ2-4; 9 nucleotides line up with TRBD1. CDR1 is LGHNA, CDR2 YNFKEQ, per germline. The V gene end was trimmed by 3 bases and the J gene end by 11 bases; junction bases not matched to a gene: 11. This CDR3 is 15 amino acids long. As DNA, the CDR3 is TGTGCCAGCAGCCAGGTTGGAACAGGGGGCTTTTTTCAGTACTTC. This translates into CASSQVGTGGFFQYF.

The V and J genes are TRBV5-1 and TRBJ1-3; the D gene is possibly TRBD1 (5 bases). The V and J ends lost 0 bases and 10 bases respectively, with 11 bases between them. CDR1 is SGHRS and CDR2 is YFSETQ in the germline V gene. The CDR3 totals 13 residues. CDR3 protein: CASSLGSRETIYF. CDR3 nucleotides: TGCGCCAGCAGCTTGGGGAGCAGGGAGACCATATATTTT.

CDR3 DNA: TGTGCCAGCAGGGGACTAGCGGAGGGGGGAAACATTCAGTACTTC. It codes for CASRGLAEGGNIQYF. The genes are TRBV27 and TRBJ2-4; 11 bases agree with TRBD2. Looked up from germline, CDR1 is MNHEY and CDR2 is SMNVEV (reference sequence). The CDR3 spans 15 residues. V trimming: 6 bases; J trimming: 6 bases; junction bases outside the gene matches: 7.